This T cell receptor (beta chain) appears in the sequencing data of a study of molecular identifiers for immune sequencing clone quantification. Study results and caveats: Effector cells had over 99% of their molecules in clones above 20 RNA copies, while naive cells had under 1%.

In its sample, this clonotype was seen a few times. Antigen unknown. TCRdb passed the PCR reads through MiXCR, listing each CDR3 protein once. The sample consists of approximately 550,000 distinct CDR3 sequences, about 25% of them appearing once. The CDR3 extends over 12 amino acids. The germline V and J ends were trimmed by 5 bases and 7 bases, with 11 bases remaining between them. Germline-derived CDR1 and CDR2 are MNHEY and SVGAGI. This sequence was found in a human donor in good health. Some libraries in this study had Jurkat cell RNA spiked in. Sequenced: naive CD8+ T cells from blood, with Jurkat cell RNA spiked in. Subset: FACS-sorted CD8+CD4-CCR7+CD45RA+ naive T cells. The V gene is TRBV6-5, the J gene TRBJ1-1, with D maybe TRBD1 (6 bases). The DNA for the CDR3 is TGTGCCAGCAGTACAGGGAGTGGTGAAGCTTTCTTT. This translates into CASSTGSGEAFF.